Here is one T cell receptor beta chain with its context. The entry originates in a study of T cell changes during pregnancy in multiple sclerosis. V was clipped by 4 bases and J by 1 base, with 13 bases between them. The germline V gene encodes CDR1 SNHLY and CDR2 FYNNEI. CDR3 length equals 15 residues. Produced via immunoSEQ multiplex PCR; TCRdb's table is partial and in-frame only. Seen here are around 110,000 clones, roughly 90% observed once, and the top ten hold 1.5% to 2%. The V and J genes are TRBV2 and TRBJ2-5, with D maybe TRBD2 (6 bases). The sequence was collected from a female donor with multiple sclerosis, enrolled in a pregnancy study. The source material was peripheral blood, sampled after pregnancy. CDR3 residues: CASSVFRDSQETQYF. CDR3 DNA sequence: TGTGCCAGCAGTGTTTTTCGGGACTCCCAAGAGACCCAGTACTTC.